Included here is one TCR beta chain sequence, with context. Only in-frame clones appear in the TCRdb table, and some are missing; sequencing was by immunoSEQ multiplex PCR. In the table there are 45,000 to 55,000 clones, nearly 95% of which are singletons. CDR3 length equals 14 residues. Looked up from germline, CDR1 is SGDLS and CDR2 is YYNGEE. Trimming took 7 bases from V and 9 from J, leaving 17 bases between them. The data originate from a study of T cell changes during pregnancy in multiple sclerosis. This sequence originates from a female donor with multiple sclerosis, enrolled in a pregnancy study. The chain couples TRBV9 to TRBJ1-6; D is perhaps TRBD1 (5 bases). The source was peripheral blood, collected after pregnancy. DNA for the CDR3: TGTGCCAGCGGCCCGGGGGGGAACGGTTCACCCCTCCACTTT. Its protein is CASGPGGNGSPLHF.